The T cell receptor beta chain described here comes from a study of Ad26.COV2.S vaccination and SARS-CoV-2 variants. Overall study context: Participants got Ad26.COV2.S intramuscularly, once or twice 56 days apart.

The treatment: some 20 received Ad26.COV2.S at low or high dose, single or two shots; 5 received placebo; per-sample allocation not given. Following the first vaccine or placebo injection, samples were taken on day 63. The germline gives CDR1 LGHNA, CDR2 YSLEER. The CDR3 totals 14 residues. V was clipped by 1 base and J by 12 bases, with 15 bases between them. Sequencing was performed with immunoSEQ multiplex PCR; in TCRdb, only in-frame clones are kept and a portion is missing. The sample gives some 500,000 clones, roughly 89% of which show up once; 2% to 3% is in the top ten. Here the sequenced sample was peripheral blood, taken in a trial of Ad26.COV2.S vaccine versus placebo. The gene calls are TRBV4-3 and TRBJ1-4, with D hard to call. This receptor was obtained from a person between 18 and 59 years old who received the Ad26.COV2.S COVID-19 vaccine or a placebo. The CDR3 bases are TGCGCCAGCAGCCAAGGGCGAGGACCGACTCAACTGTTTTTT. It specifies CASSQGRGPTQLFF.